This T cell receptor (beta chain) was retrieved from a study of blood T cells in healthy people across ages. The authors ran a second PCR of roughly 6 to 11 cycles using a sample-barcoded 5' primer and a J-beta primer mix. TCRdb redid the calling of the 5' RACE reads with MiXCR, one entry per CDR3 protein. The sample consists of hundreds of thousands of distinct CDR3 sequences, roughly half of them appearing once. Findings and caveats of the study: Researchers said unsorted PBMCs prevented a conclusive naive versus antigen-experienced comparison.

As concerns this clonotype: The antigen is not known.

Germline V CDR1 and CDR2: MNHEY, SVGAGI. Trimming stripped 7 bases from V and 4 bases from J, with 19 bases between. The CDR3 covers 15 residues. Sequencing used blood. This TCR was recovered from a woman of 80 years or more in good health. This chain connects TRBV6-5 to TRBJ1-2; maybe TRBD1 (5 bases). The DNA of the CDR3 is TGTGCCAGCAAACCCGGGGGACGCGAGGGCTATGGCTACACCTTC. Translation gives CASKPGGREGYGYTF.